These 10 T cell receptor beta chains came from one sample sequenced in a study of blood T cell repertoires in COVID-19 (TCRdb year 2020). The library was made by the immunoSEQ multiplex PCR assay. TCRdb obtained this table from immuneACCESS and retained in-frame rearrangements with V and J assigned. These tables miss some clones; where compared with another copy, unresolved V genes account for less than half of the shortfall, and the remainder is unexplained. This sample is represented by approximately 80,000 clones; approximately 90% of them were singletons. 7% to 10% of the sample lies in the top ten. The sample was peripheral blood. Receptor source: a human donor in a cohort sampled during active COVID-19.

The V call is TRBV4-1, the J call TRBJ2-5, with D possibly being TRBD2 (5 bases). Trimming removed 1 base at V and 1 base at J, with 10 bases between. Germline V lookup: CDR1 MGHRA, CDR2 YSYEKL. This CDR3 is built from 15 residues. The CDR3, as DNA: TGCGCCAGCAGCCAAGGTCCGGGGTCCCAAGAGACCCAGTACTTC. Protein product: CASSQGPGSQETQYF.

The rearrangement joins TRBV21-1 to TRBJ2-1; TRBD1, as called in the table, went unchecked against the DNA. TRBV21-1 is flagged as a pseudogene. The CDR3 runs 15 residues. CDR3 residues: CASSKEEGAYNEQFF. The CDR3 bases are TGTGCCAGCAGCAAAGAGGAAGGGGCTTACAATGAGCAGTTCTTC.

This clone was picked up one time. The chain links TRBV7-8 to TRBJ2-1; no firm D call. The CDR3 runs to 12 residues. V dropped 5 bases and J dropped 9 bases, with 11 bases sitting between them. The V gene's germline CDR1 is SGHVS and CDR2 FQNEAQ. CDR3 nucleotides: TGTGCCAGCAGCCCCGGTGTTGTTGAGCAGTTCTTC. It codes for CASSPGVVEQFF.

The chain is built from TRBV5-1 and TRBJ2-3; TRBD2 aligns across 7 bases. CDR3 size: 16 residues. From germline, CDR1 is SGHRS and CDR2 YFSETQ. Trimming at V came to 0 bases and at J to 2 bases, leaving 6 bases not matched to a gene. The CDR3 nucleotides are TGCGCCAGCAGCTTGGGCCCTAGCGGAAACACAGATACGCAGTATTTT. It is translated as CASSLGPSGNTDTQYF.

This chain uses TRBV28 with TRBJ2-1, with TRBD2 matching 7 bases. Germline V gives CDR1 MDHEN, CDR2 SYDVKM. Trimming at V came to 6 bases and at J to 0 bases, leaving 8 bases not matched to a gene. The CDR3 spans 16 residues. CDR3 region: CASRTMSGGSYNEQFF. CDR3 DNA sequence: TGTGCCAGCAGGACCATGTCGGGGGGCTCCTACAATGAGCAGTTCTTC.

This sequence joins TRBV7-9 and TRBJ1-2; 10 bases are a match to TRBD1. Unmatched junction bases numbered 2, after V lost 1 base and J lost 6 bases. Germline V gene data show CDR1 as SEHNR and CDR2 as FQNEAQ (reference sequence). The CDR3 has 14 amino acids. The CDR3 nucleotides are TGTGCCAGCAGCTTAGGACAGGGGGCTGATGGCTACACCTTC. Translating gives CASSLGQGADGYTF.

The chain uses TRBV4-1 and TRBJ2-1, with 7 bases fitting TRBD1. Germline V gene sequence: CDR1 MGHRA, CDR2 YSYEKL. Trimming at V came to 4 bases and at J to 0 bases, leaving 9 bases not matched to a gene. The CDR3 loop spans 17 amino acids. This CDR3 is CASSPQDRISSYNEQFF. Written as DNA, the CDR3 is TGCGCCAGCAGCCCTCAGGACAGGATCAGCTCCTACAATGAGCAGTTCTTC.

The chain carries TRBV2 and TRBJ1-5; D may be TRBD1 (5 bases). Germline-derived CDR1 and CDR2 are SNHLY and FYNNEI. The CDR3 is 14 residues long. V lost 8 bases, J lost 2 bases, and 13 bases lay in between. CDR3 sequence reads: CASSWGDGNQPQHF. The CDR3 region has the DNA TGTGCCAGCTCATGGGGGGACGGCAATCAGCCCCAGCATTTT.

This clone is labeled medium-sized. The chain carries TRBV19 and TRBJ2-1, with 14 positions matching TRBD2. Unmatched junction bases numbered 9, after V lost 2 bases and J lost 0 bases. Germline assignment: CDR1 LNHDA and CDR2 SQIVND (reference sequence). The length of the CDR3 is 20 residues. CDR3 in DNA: TGTGCCAGTAGTATACTCCGGACTAGCGGGGGGCCCAGCTCCTACAATGAGCAGTTCTTC. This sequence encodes CASSILRTSGGPSSYNEQFF.

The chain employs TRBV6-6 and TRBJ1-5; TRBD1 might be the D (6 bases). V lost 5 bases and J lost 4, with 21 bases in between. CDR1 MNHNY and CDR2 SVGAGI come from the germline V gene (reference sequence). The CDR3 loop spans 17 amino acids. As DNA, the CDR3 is TGTGCCAGCAGTCGACACGGGGGGCGTAGGGGGAATCAGCCCCAGCATTTT. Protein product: CASSRHGGRRGNQPQHF.